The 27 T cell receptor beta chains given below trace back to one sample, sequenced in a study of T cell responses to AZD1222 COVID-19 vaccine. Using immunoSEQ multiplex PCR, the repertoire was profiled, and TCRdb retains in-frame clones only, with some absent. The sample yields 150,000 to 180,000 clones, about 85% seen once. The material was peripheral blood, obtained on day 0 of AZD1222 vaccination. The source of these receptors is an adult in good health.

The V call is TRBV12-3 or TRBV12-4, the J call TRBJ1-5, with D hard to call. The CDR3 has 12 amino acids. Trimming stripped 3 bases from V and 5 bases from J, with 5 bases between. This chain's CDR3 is CASSFGDQPQHF. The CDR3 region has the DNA TGTGCCAGCAGTTTCGGGGATCAGCCCCAGCATTTT.

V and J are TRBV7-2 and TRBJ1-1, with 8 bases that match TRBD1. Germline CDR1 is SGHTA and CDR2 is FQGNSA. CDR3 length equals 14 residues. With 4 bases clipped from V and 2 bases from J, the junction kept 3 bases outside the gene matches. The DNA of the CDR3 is TGTGCCAGCAGCTCAGGGGGCCGAAACACTGAAGCTTTCTTT. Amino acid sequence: CASSSGGRNTEAFF.

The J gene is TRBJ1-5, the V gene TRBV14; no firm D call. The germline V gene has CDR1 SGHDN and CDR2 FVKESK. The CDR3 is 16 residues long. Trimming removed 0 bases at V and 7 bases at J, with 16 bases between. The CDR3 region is CASSQDQAWGEQPQHF. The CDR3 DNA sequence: TGTGCCAGCAGCCAAGATCAGGCCTGGGGAGAACAGCCCCAGCATTTT.

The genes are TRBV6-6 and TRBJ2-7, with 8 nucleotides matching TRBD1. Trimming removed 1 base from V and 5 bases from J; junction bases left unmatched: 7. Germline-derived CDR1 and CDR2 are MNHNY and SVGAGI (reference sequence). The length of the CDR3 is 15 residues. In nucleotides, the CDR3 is TGTGCCAGCAGTTACTTCCCCGACAGGGGCGACGAGCAGTACTTC. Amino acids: CASSYFPDRGDEQYF.

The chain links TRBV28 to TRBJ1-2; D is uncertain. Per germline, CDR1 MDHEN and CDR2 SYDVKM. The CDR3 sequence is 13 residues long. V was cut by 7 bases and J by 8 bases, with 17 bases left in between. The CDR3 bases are TGTGCCAGCACCACACGAGGGCTTTGGGGCTACACCTTC. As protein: CASTTRGLWGYTF.

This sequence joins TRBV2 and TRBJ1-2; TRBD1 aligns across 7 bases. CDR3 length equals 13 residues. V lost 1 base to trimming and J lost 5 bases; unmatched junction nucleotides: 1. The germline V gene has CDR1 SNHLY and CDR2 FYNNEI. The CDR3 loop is CASSEGQGYGYTF. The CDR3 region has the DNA TGTGCCAGCAGTGAAGGACAGGGATATGGCTACACCTTC.

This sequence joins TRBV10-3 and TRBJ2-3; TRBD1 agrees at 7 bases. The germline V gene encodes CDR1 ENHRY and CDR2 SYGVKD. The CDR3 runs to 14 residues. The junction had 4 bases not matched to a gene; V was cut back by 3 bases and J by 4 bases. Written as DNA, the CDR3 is TGTGCCATCAGTGATAGTCAGGGGGCAGATACGCAGTATTTT. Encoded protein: CAISDSQGADTQYF.

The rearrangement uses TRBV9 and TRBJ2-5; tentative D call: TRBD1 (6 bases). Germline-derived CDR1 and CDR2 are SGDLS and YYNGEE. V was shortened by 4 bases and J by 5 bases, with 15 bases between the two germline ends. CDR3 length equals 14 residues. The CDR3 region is CASSSGVPIETQYF. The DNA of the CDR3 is TGTGCCAGCAGCTCAGGGGTCCCCATCGAGACCCAGTACTTC.

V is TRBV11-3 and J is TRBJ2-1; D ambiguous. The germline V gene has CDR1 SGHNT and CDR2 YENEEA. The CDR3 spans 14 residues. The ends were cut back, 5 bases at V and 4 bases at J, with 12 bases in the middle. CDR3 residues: CASSPSGYYNEQFF. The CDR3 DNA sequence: TGTGCCAGCAGCCCTAGTGGCTATTACAATGAGCAGTTCTTC.

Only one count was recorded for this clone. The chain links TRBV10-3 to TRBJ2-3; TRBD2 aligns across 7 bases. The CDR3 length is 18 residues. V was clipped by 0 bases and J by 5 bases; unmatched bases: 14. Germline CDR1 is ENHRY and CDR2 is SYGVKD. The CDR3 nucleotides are TGTGCCATCAGTGAGTCCGGCGGGGGACCCTTCAGAGGAGATACGCAGTATTTT. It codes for CAISESGGGPFRGDTQYF.

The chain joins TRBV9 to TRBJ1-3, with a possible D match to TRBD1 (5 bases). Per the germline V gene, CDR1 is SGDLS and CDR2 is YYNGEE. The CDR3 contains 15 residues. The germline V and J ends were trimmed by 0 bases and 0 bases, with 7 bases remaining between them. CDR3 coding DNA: TGTGCCAGCAGCGTAGGGGGCTACTCTGGAAACACCATATATTTT. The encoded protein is CASSVGGYSGNTIYF.

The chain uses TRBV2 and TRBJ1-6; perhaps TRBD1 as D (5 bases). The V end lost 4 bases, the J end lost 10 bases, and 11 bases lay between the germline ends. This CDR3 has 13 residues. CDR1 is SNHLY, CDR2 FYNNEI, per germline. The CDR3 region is CASSVGTQSPLHF. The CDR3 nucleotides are TGTGCCAGCAGTGTCGGGACTCAATCACCCCTCCACTTT.

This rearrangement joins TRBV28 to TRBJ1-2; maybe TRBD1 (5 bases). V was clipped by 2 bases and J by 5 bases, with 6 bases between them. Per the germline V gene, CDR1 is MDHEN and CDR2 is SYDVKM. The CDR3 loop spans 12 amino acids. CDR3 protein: CASSLEGYGYTF. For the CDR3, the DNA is TGTGCCAGCAGTTTAGAGGGGTATGGCTACACCTTC.

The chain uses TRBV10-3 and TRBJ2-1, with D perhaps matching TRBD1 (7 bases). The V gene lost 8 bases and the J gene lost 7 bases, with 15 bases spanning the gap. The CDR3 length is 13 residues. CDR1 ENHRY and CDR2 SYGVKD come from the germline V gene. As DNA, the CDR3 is TGTGCCATCGGGGGGACAGTAACTAATGAGCAGTTCTTC. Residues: CAIGGTVTNEQFF.

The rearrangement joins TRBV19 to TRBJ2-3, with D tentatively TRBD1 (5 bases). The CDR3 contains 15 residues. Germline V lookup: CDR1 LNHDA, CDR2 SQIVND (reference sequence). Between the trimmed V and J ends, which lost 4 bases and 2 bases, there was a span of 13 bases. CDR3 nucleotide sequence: TGTGCCAGTAGTAAGGGGCTCCTCGTCACAGATACGCAGTATTTT. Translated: CASSKGLLVTDTQYF. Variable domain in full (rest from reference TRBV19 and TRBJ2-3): DGGITQSPKYLFRKEGQNVTLSCEQNLNHDAMYWYRQDPGQGLRLIYYSQIVNDFQKGDIAEGYSVSREKKESFPLTVTSAQKNPTAFYLCASSKGLLVTDTQYFGPGTRLTVL.

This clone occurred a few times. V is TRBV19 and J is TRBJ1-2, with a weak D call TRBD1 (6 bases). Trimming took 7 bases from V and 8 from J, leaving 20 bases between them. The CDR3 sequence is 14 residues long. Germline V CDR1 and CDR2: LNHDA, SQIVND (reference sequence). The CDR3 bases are TGTGCCAGTACTCGAACGCGGGGGCAGGGCGGCTACACCTTC. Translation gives CASTRTRGQGGYTF.

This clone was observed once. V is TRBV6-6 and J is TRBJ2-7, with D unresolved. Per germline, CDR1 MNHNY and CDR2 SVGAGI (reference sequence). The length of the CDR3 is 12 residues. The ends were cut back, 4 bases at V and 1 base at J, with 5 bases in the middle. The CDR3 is CASSSTSYEQYF. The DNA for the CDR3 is TGTGCCAGCAGTTCGACGTCCTACGAGCAGTACTTC.

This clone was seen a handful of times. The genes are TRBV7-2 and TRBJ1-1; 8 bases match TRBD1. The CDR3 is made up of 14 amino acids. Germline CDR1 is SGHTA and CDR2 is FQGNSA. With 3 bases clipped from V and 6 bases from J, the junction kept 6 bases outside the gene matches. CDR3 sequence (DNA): TGTGCCAGCAGCTTCCAGGGGGCGGCGGCTGAAGCTTTCTTT. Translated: CASSFQGAAAEAFF.

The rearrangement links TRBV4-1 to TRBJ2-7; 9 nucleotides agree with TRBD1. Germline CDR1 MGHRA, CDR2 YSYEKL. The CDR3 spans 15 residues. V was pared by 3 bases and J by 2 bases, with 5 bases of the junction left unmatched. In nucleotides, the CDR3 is TGCGCCAGCAGCCAGCCGGGACAGGGAACCTACGAGCAGTACTTC. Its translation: CASSQPGQGTYEQYF.

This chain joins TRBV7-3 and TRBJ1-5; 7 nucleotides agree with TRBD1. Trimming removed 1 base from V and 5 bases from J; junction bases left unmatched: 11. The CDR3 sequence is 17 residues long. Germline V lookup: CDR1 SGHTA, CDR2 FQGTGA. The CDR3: CASSLRPGGAEYQPQHF. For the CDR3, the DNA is TGTGCCAGCAGCTTAAGGCCAGGGGGTGCCGAGTATCAGCCCCAGCATTTT. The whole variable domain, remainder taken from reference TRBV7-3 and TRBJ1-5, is GAGVSQTPSNKVTEKGKYVELRCDPISGHTALYWYRQSLGQGPEFLIYFQGTGAADDSGLPNDRFFAVRPEGSVSTLKIQRTERGDSAVYLCASSLRPGGAEYQPQHFGDGTRLSIL.

As DNA, the CDR3 is TGTGCCATCAGTGACGGGGCGAGGGACAGGGAGCAGTACTTC. Translating it yields CAISDGARDREQYF. V gene TRBV10-3 combines with J gene TRBJ2-7; 8 bases map to TRBD1. With 3 bases clipped from V and 7 bases from J, the junction kept 8 bases outside the gene matches. Per the germline V gene, CDR1 is ENHRY and CDR2 is SYGVKD. This CDR3 is 14 amino acids long.

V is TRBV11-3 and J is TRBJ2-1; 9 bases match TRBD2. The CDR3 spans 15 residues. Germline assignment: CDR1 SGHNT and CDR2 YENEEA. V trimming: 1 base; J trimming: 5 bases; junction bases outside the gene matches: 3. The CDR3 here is CASSLGLAGNNEQFF. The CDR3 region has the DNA TGTGCCAGCAGCTTAGGGCTAGCGGGGAACAATGAGCAGTTCTTC.

The CDR3: CASSLIGTGGPNTEAFF. DNA of the CDR3: TGTGCCAGCAGCTTAATAGGGACAGGGGGCCCGAACACTGAAGCTTTCTTT. The chain recombines TRBV13 with TRBJ1-1, with TRBD1 matching over 12 bases. The CDR3 runs to 17 residues. Germline V lookup: CDR1 PRHDT, CDR2 FYEKMQ (reference sequence). The V gene end was trimmed by 2 bases and the J gene end by 1 base; junction bases not matched to a gene: 5.

Here the CDR3 DNA reads TGTGCCAGCAGCTCAGAGCTAGGGATCTACAATGAGCAGTTCTTC. It encodes CASSSELGIYNEQFF. The chain couples TRBV5-4 to TRBJ2-1; D is uncertain. CDR3 length: 15 residues. CDR1 is SGHNT and CDR2 is YYREEE in the germline V gene (reference sequence). Trimming left V 3 bases short and J 3 bases short, with 13 bases between.

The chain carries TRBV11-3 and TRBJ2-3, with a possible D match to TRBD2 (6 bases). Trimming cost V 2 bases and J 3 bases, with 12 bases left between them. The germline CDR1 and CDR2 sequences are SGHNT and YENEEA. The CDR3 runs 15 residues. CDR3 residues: CASSLQGSGTDTQYF. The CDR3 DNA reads TGTGCCAGCAGCTTACAGGGAAGCGGGACAGATACGCAGTATTTT.

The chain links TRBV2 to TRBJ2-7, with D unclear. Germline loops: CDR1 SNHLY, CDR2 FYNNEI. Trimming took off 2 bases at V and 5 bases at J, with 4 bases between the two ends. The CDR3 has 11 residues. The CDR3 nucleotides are TGTGCCAGCAGTGAACTACACGAGCAGTACTTC. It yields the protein CASSELHEQYF.

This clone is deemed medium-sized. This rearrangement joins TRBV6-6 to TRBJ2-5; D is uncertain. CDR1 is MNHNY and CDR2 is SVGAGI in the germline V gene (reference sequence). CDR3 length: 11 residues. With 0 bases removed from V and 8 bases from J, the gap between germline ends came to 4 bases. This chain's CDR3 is CASSYSYTQYF. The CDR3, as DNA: TGTGCCAGCAGTTACTCGTATACCCAGTACTTC.